A single T cell receptor beta chain is shown here with its context. Its specificity is unknown. These data are taken from a study of shared clonotypes between healthy human individuals. In the study overall: Researchers assigned three CD4 naive, three CD4 memory, two CD8 naive and one CD8 memory plate to each donor. Whole-study findings and limits: Sampling involved blood alone; tissue repertoires likely differ.

Study processing details: Filtering differed for immunoSEQ, which gave only junction sequences without quality scores. Data came from immunoSEQ multiplex PCR; TCRdb stores just in-frame clones and leaves some out. V and J calls and clone size are those listed in that table; D and trimming were worked out from the DNA. Of approximately 600,000 clones listed, 85% to 95% are singletons. V was pared by 2 bases and J by 0 bases, with 4 bases of the junction left unmatched. The CDR3 loop spans 16 amino acids. Germline V lookup: CDR1 MNHEY, CDR2 SVGAGI. Naive CD8 isolation took CD45RO-negative cells positively selected for CCR7 and excluded terminally differentiated effector memory CD45RA+ cells.

This TCR was sampled from a woman in her twenties or thirties in good health. The specimen sequenced was naive CD8+ T cells sorted from blood. The chain combines TRBV6-5 with TRBJ1-1; 9 nucleotides align to TRBD1. CDR3 protein: CASSYTGGRVNTEAFF. The CDR3 nucleotides are TGTGCCAGCAGTTACACAGGGGGCAGGGTGAACACTGAAGCTTTCTTT.